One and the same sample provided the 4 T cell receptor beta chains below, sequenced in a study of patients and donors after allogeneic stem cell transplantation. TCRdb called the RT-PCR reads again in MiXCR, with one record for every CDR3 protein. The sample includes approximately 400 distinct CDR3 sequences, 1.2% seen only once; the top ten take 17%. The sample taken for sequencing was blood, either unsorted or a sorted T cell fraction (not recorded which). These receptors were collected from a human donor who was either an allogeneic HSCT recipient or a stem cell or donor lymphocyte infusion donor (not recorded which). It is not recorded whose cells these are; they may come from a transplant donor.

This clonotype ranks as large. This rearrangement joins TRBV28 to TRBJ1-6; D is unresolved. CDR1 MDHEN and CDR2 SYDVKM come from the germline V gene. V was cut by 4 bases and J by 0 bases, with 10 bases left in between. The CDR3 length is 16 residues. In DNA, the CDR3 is TGTGCCAGCAGTTCCCCAAGGAGCTCCTATAATTCACCCCTCCACTTT. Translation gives CASSSPRSSYNSPLHF.

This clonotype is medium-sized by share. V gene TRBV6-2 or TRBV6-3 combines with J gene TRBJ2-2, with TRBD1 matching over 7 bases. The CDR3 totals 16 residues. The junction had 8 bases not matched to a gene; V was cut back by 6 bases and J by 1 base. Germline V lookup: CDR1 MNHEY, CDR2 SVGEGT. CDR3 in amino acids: CASSPRQGQNTGELFF. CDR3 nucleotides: TGTGCCAGCAGCCCCAGACAGGGTCAGAACACCGGGGAGCTGTTTTTT.

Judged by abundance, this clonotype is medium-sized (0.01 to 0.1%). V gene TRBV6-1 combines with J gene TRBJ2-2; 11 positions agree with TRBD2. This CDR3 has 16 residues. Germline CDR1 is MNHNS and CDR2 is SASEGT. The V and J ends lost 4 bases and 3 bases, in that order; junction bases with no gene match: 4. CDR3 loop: CASSVRLAGYTGELFF. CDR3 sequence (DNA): TGTGCCAGCAGTGTTCGACTAGCGGGGTACACCGGGGAGCTGTTTTTT.

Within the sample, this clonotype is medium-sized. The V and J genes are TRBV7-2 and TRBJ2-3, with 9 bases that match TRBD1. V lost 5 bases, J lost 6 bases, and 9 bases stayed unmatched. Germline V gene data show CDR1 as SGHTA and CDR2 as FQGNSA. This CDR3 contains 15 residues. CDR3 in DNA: TGTGCCAGCAGCACCTCCGGGACAGGGTTCGATACGCAGTATTTT. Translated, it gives CASSTSGTGFDTQYF.